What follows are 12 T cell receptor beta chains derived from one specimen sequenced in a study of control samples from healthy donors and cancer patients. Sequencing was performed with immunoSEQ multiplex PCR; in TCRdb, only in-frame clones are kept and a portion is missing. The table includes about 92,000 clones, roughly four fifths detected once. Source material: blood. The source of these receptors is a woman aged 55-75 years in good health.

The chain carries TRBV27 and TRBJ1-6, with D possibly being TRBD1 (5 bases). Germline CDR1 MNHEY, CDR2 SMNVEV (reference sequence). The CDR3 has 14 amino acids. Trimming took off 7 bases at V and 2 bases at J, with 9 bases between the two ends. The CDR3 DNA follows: TGTGCCAGCAAGGAGGGGACCTATAATTCACCCCTCCACTTT. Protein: CASKEGTYNSPLHF.

The CDR3 coding sequence is TGTGCCAGTAGACCACACGGGACAGATACGCAGTATTTT. Encoded protein: CASRPHGTDTQYF. The chain couples TRBV19 to TRBJ2-3, with D hard to call. Germline CDR1 reads LNHDA; CDR2 reads SQIVND (reference sequence). The length of the CDR3 is 13 residues. Deletions cut 6 bases from V and 3 bases from J, with 10 bases between.

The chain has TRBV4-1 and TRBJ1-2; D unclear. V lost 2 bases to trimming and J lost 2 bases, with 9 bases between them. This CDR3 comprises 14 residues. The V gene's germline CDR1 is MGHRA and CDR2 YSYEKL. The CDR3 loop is CASSQRTLNYGYTF. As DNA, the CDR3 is TGCGCCAGCAGCCAAAGGACCTTGAACTATGGCTACACCTTC.

The CDR3 loop is CAISGAGQGTFNQPQHF. DNA of the CDR3: TGTGCCATCAGTGGAGCGGGACAGGGAACTTTCAATCAGCCCCAGCATTTT. The V and J genes are TRBV10-3 and TRBJ1-5; TRBD1 aligns across 9 bases. J lost 3 bases, V lost 4 bases, and 10 bases had no gene match. Germline V gene sequence: CDR1 ENHRY, CDR2 SYGVKD. The CDR3 extends over 17 amino acids.

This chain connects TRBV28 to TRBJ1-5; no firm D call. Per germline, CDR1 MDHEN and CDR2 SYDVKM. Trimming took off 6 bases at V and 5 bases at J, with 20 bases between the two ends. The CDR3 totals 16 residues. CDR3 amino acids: CASSSKNLTHHQPQHF. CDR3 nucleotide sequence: TGTGCCAGCAGCTCCAAGAACCTGACCCATCATCAGCCCCAGCATTTT.

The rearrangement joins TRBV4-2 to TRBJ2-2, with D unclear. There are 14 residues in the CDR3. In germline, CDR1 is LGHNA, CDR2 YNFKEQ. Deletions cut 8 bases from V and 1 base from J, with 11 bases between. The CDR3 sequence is CASARSQNTGELFF. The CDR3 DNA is TGTGCCAGCGCTAGGTCCCAGAACACCGGGGAGCTGTTTTTT.

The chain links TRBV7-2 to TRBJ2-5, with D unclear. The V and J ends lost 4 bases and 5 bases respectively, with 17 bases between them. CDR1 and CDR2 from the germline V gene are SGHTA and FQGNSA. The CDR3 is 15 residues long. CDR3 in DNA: TGTGCCAGCAGCTCTCAGGTCGGTTCTCGGGAGACCCAGTACTTC. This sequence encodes CASSSQVGSRETQYF.

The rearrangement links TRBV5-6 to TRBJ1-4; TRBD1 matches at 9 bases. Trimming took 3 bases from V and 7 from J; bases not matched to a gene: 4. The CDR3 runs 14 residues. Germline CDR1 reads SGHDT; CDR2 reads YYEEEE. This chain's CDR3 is CASSWTGDREKLFF. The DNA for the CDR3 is TGTGCCAGCAGCTGGACAGGGGACCGTGAAAAACTGTTTTTT.

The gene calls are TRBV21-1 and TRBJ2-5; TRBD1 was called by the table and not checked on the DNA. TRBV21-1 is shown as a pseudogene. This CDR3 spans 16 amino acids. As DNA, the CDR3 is TGTGCCAGCAGCAACGGGGACAGGGGGCCCTTGGGGACCCAGTACTTC. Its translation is CASSNGDRGPLGTQYF.

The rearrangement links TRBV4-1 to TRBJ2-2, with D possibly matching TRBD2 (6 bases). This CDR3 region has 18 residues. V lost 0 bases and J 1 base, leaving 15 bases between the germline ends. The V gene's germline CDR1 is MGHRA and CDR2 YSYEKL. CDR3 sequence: CASSQDAFGSGNTGELFF. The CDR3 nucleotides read TGCGCCAGCAGCCAAGATGCGTTTGGTAGCGGGAACACCGGGGAGCTGTTTTTT.

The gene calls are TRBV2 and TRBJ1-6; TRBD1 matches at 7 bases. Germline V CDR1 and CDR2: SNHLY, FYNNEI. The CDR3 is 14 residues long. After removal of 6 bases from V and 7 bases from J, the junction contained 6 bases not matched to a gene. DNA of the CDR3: TGTGCCAGCAGCACAGGGGAGTTAAATTCACCCCTCCACTTT. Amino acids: CASSTGELNSPLHF.

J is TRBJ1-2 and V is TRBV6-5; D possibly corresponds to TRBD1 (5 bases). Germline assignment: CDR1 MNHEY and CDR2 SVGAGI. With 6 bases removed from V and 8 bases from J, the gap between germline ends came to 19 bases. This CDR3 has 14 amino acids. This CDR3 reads CASRRSGTSRGYTF. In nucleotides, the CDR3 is TGTGCCAGCAGACGATCCGGGACCTCTAGGGGCTACACCTTC.